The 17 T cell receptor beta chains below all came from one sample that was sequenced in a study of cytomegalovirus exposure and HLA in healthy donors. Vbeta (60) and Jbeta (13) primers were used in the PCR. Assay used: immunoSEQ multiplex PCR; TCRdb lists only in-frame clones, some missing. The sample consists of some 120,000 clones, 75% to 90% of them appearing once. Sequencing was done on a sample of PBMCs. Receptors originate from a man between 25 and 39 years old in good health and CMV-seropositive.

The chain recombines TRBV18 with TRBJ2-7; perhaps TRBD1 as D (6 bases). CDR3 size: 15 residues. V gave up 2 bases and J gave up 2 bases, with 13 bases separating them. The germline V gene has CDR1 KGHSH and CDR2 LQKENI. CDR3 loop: CASSPSSGETYEQYF. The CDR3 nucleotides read TGTGCCAGCTCACCATCCTCAGGGGAGACCTACGAGCAGTACTTC.

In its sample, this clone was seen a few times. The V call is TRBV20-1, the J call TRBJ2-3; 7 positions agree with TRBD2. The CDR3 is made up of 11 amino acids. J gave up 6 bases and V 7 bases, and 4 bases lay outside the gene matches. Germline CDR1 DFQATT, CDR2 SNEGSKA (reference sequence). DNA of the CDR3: TGCAGTGGGGAACTAGCGGATACGCAGTATTTT. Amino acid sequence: CSGELADTQYF.

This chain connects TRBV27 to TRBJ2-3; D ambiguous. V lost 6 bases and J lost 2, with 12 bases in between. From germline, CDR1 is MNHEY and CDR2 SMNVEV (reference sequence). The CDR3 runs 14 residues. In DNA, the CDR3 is TGTGCCAGCAGAAACAGTGTCACCACAGATACGCAGTATTTT. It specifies CASRNSVTTDTQYF.

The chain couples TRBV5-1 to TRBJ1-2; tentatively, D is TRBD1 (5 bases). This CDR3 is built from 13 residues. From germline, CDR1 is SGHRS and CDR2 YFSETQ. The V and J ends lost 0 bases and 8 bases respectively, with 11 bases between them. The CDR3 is CASSLGRDEGYTF. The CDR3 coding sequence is TGCGCCAGCAGCTTGGGGAGGGACGAAGGCTACACCTTC.

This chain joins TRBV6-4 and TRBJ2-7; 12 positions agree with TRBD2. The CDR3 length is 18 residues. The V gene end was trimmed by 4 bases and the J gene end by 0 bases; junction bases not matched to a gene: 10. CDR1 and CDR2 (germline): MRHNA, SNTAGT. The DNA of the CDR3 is TGTGCCAGCAGTGTACCGGGACTAGCGGGCACAAGCTCCTACGAGCAGTACTTC. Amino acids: CASSVPGLAGTSSYEQYF.

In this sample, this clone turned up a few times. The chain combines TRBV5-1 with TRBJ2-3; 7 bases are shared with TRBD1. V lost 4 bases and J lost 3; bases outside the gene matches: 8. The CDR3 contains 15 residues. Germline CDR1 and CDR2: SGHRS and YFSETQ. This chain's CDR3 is CASSLEGQPTDTQYF. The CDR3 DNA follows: TGCGCCAGCAGCCTCGAGGGACAGCCAACAGATACGCAGTATTTT. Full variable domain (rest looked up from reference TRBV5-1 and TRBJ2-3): KAGVTQTPRYLIKTRGQQVTLSCSPISGHRSVSWYQQTPGQGLQFLFEYFSETQRNKGNFPGRFSGRQFSNSRSEMNVSTLELGDSALYLCASSLEGQPTDTQYFGPGTRLTVL.

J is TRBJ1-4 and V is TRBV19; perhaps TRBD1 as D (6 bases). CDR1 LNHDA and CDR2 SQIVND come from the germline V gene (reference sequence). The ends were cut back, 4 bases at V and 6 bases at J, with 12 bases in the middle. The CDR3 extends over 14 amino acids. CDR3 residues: CASSTGAFDEKLFF. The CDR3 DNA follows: TGTGCCAGTAGTACAGGGGCATTCGATGAAAAACTGTTTTTT. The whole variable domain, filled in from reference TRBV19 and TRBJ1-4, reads DGGITQSPKYLFRKEGQNVTLSCEQNLNHDAMYWYRQDPGQGLRLIYYSQIVNDFQKGDIAEGYSVSREKKESFPLTVTSAQKNPTAFYLCASSTGAFDEKLFFGSGTQLSVL.

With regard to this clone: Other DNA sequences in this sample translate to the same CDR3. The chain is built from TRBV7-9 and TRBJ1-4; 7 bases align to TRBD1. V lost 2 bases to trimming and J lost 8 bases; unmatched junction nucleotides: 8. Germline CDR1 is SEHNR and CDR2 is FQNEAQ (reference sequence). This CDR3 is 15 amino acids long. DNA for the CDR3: TGTGCCAGCAGCTTACGGGTCGGACAGGAGGAAAAACTGTTTTTT. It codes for CASSLRVGQEEKLFF.

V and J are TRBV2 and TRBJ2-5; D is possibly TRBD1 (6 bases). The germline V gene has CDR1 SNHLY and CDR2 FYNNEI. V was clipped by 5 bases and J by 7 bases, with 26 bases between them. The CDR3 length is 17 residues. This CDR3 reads CASSLRSGAQGGGTQYF. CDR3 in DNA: TGTGCCAGCAGTCTAAGGTCCGGGGCGCAAGGGGGTGGGACCCAGTACTTC. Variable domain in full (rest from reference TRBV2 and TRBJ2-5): EPEVTQTPSHQVTQMGQEVILRCVPISNHLYFYWYRQILGQKVEFLVSFYNNEISEKSEIFDDQFSVERPDGSNFTLKIRSTKLEDSAMYFCASSLRSGAQGGGTQYFGPGTRLLVL.

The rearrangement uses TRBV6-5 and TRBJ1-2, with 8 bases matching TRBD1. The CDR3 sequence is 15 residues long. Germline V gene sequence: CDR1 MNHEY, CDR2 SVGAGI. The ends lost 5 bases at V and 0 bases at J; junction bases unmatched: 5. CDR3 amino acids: CASSQGQGANYGYTF. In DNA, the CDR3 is TGTGCCAGCAGTCAAGGACAGGGAGCTAACTATGGCTACACCTTC.

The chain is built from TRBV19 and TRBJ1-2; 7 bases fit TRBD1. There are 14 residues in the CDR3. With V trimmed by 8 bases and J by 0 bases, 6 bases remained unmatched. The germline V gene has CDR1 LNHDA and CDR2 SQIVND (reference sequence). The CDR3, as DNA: TGTGCCAGTGGGCAACAGGGGCCTAACTATGGCTACACCTTC. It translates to CASGQQGPNYGYTF.

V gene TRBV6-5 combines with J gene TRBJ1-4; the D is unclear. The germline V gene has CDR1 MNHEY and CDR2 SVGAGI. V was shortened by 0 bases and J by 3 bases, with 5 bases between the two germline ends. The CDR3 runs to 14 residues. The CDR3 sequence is CASSYSTANEKLFF. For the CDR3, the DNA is TGTGCCAGCAGTTACTCTACGGCTAATGAAAAACTGTTTTTT.

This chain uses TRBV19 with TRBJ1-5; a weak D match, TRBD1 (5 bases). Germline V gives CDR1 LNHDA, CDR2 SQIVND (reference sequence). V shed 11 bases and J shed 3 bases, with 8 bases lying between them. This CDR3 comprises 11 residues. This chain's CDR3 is CAGGDNQPQHF. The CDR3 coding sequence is TGTGCCGGAGGGGACAATCAGCCCCAGCATTTT. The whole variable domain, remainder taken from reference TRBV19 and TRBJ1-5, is DGGITQSPKYLFRKEGQNVTLSCEQNLNHDAMYWYRQDPGQGLRLIYYSQIVNDFQKGDIAEGYSVSREKKESFPLTVTSAQKNPTAFYLCAGGDNQPQHFGDGTRLSIL.

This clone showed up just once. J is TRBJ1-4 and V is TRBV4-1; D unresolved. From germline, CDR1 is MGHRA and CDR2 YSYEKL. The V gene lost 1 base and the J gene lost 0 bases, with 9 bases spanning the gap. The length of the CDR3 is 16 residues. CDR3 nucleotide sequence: TGCGCCAGCAGCCAAGGGGCTGCCCCAACTAATGAAAAACTGTTTTTT. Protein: CASSQGAAPTNEKLFF.

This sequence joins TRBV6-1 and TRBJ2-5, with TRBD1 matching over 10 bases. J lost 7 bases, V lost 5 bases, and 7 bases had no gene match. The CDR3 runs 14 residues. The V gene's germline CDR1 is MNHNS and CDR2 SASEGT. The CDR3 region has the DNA TGTGCCAGCAGTACCGGGACAGGGGAAGTGACCCAGTACTTC. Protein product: CASSTGTGEVTQYF.

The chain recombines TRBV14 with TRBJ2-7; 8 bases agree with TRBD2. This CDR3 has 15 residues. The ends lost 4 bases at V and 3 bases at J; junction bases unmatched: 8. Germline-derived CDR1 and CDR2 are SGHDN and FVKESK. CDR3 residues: CASSPRGGLYYEQYF. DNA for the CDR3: TGTGCCAGCAGCCCCCGGGGGGGGCTATACTACGAGCAGTACTTC.

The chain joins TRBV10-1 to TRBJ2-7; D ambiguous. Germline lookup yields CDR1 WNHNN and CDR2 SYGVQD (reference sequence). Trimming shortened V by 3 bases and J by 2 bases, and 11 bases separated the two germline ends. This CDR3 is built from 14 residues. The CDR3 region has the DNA TGCGCCAGCAGTGAATTTGGCAGTACCTACGAGCAGTACTTC. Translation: CASSEFGSTYEQYF.